This entry lists 14 T cell receptor beta chains sequenced from one sample in a study of tumor-infiltrating lymphocytes in primary liver carcinoma. Germline DNA was also extracted, and blood RNA was taken from unsorted whole blood. The authors made TCR beta cDNA from 500 ng total RNA with a constant-region primer. TCR beta libraries came from three nested multiplex PCR rounds using slightly modified ARM-PCR. Running around 10 cycles apiece, the first two PCR rounds relied on TRBV1-TRBV30 forward primers together with a C-beta reverse primer. MiXCR, applied by TCRdb to the multiplex PCR reads, yields one record per CDR3 protein. The sample has about 350,000 distinct CDR3 sequences, approximately 65% seen once. The sequenced sample was peripheral blood. The receptors shown here come from a man aged 35-49 years with primary liver carcinoma and hepatitis B virus infection.

This clonotype has just one count. A much larger clone lies a single base off, so this may be a read error. DNA for the CDR3: TGTGCCATCAGTGGACAGGTGGTCTACGAGCAGTACTTC. It is translated as CAISGQVVYEQYF. The chain uses TRBV10-3 and TRBJ2-7; tentatively, D is TRBD1 (6 bases). Germline V gives CDR1 ENHRY, CDR2 SYGVKD. The CDR3 runs to 13 residues. V lost 4 bases and J 3 bases, leaving 10 bases between the germline ends.

This clonotype occurred many times. The chain joins TRBV6-2 or TRBV6-3 to TRBJ2-7, with 12 bases identical to TRBD2. Per germline, CDR1 MNHEY and CDR2 SVGEGT. The CDR3 is 15 residues long. The V gene end was trimmed by 10 bases and the J gene end by 3 bases; junction bases not matched to a gene: 10. CDR3 loop: CATLARLAGVYEQYF. CDR3 bases: TGTGCCACTTTAGCCAGACTAGCGGGAGTCTACGAGCAGTACTTC.

About this clonotype: Relative to the germline gene, one junction end is altered; a read error may explain this. The CDR3 DNA reads TGTGTCAGCAGCTTTACCCAAAGCTCCTACGAGCAGTACTTC. Translation: CVSSFTQSSYEQYF. The rearrangement joins TRBV5-5 to TRBJ2-7; no reliable D call. The CDR3 totals 14 residues. CDR1 is SGHKS and CDR2 is YYEKEE in the germline V gene (reference sequence).

This clonotype has a single count. Just one base apart from a much larger clone, this may be a read error. The V gene is TRBV4-2, the J gene TRBJ2-1, with D hard to call. CDR3 size: 14 residues. V gave up 1 base and J gave up 4 bases, with 8 bases separating them. CDR1 and CDR2 (germline): LGHNA, YNFKEQ. The CDR3 bases are TGTGCCAGCAGCCAAGCGTGTAATTACAATGAGCAGTTCTTC. Amino acid sequence: CASSQACNYNEQFF.

Remarks on this clonotype: This may be a read error, as it is one base from a much larger clone. In nucleotides, the CDR3 is TGTGCCACCGGGTCCAACAATGAGCAGTTCTTC. This sequence encodes CATGSNNEQFF. This chain connects TRBV10-3 to TRBJ2-1; D uncertain. Germline CDR1 is ENHRY and CDR2 is SYGVKD. CDR3 length equals 11 residues. Trimming removed 10 bases from V and 5 bases from J, with 9 bases in between.

About this clonotype: Being one base from a much bigger clone, this may be a read error. V is TRBV6-6 and J is TRBJ1-6; D gene unclear. CDR3 length: 14 residues. The germline gives CDR1 MNHNY, CDR2 SVGAGI (reference sequence). The CDR3 protein is CASSSREGNSPLYF. The CDR3 nucleotides read TGTGCCAGCAGTTCGCGGGAGGGCAATTCACCCCTCTACTTT.

To note about this clonotype: The junction and the germline gene differ at one end; a read error may be behind it. This chain joins TRBV14 and TRBJ2-5; no definite D call. CDR3 size: 16 residues. Germline V lookup: CDR1 SGHDN, CDR2 FVKESK. CDR3 DNA sequence: TGTGCCAACAGCCAAGTGAGCAAAGAACACCAAGAGACCCAGTACTTC. As protein: CANSQVSKEHQETQYF.

This clonotype was detected once. V and J are TRBV11-2 and TRBJ2-7; D tentatively fits TRBD1 or TRBD2 (5 bases each). The CDR3 sequence is 14 residues long. V lost 5 bases, J lost 3 bases, and 14 bases lay in between. The germline V gene has CDR1 SGHAT and CDR2 FQNNGV. The CDR3 DNA reads TGTGCCAGCAGCCTAGCAAGGGACGTCTACGAGCAGTACTTC. Translated: CASSLARDVYEQYF.

J is TRBJ2-1 and V is TRBV11-2; 13 bases are a match to TRBD2. The germline V gene has CDR1 SGHAT and CDR2 FQNNGV. V was pared by 2 bases and J by 7 bases, with 5 bases of the junction left unmatched. CDR3 length equals 16 residues. CDR3 coding DNA: TGTGCCAGCAGCTTATCACTAGCGGGAGGGCCGAATGAGCAGTTCTTC. Translating gives CASSLSLAGGPNEQFF.

The genes are TRBV5-1 and TRBJ1-1; D gene unclear. V lost 2 bases and J lost 4, with 12 bases in between. The V gene's germline CDR1 is SGHRS and CDR2 YFSETQ. The CDR3 totals 14 residues. CDR3 bases: TGCGCCAGCAGCTTAAGTTCAGAAAGCACTGAAGCTTTCTTT. It specifies CASSLSSESTEAFF. Based on the CDR3 plus reference TRBV5-1 and TRBJ1-1, the full variable domain is KAGVTQTPRYLIKTRGQQVTLSCSPISGHRSVSWYQQTPGQGLQFLFEYFSETQRNKGNFPGRFSGRQFSNSRSEMNVSTLELGDSALYLCASSLSSESTEAFFGQGTRLTVV.

Details on this clonotype: At one of its ends the junction is not consistent with the germline gene, which may arise from a read error. CDR3 coding DNA: TGTGCCAGCAGAATAGCTGGTCTAGACGGTGAGCTGTTCTTC. Encoded protein: CASRIAGLDGELFF. The chain employs TRBV6-2 or TRBV6-3 and TRBJ2-1; D is unresolved. CDR1 is MNHEY, CDR2 SVGEGT, per germline. This CDR3 has 14 residues.

To note about this clonotype: Mismatch with germline at one junction end may stem from a read error. This sequence joins TRBV11-2 and TRBJ1-1, with TRBD1 identical over 7 bases. CDR1 is SGHAT and CDR2 is FQNNGV in the germline V gene. This CDR3 has 14 amino acids. CDR3 DNA sequence: TGTGCCAGCAGCTCGGGACAGCTCAGCACTGAAGTTTTCTTT. It specifies CASSSGQLSTEVFF. Based on the CDR3 plus reference TRBV11-2 and TRBJ1-1, the full variable domain is EAGVAQSPRYKIIEKRQSVAFWCNPISGHATLYWYQQILGQGPKLLIQFQNNGVVDDSQLPKDRFSAERLKGVDSTLKIQPAKLEDSAVYLCASSSGQLSTEVFFGQGTRLTVV.

To note about this clonotype: This may be a read error, as it is one base from a much larger clone. The chain uses TRBV6-1 and TRBJ2-1, with D uncertain. Looked up from germline, CDR1 is MNHNS and CDR2 is SASEGT. This CDR3 has 14 residues. The DNA of the CDR3 is TGTGCCAGCAGTGAAATGATAGCTCTTGATGAGCGGTTCTTC. Translating it yields CASSEMIALDERFF.

V usage is TRBV28 and J usage is TRBJ2-1; TRBD1 might be the D (5 bases). Germline lookup yields CDR1 MDHEN and CDR2 SYDVKM. The CDR3 contains 14 residues. V shed 3 bases and J shed 6 bases, with 12 bases lying between them. The CDR3 sequence: CASSFRVYGNEQFF. The CDR3 coding sequence is TGTGCCAGCAGTTTCAGGGTATATGGCAATGAGCAGTTCTTC.